This T cell receptor beta chain was recovered during a study of CD8+ T cells in alopecia areata. Extracted RNA was reverse transcribed, and the resulting cDNA served as sequencing template. Sequencing used immunoSEQ multiplex PCR; TCRdb keeps in-frame clones, though not all of them. Of roughly 120,000 clones in the sample, about 54% were seen once. Whole-study results and caveats: Scalp lesions, especially in alopecia totalis/universalis, had higher clonality than normal scalp.

Remarks on this clone: What it recognizes is unknown.

This CDR3 is built from 13 residues. V lost 7 bases and J 0 bases, leaving 11 bases between the germline ends. The germline gives CDR1 SGDLS, CDR2 YYNGEE. Treatment noted: oral pan-JAK inhibitor, 5-10 mg twice daily. The rearrangement joins TRBV9 to TRBJ2-7, with D possibly being TRBD2 (6 bases). This clonotype was sampled from a human donor with alopecia areata. Sample: CD8+ T cells sorted from blood, taken at week 4, from a patient treated with tofacitinib. Here the CDR3 reads CASGAGPSYEQYF. CDR3 sequence (DNA): TGTGCCAGCGGCGCGGGGCCCTCCTACGAGCAGTACTTC.